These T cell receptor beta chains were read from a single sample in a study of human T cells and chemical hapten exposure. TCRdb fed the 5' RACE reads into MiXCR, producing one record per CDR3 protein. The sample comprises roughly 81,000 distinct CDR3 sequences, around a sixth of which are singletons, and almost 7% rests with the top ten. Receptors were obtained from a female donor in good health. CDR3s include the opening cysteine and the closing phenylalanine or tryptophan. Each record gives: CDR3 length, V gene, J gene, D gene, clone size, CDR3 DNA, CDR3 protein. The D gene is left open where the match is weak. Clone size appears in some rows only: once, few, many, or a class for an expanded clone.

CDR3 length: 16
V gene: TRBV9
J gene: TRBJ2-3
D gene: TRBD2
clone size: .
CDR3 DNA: TGTGCCAGCAGCGTTCGAGCTAGCGGGAGTACAGATACGCAGTATTTT
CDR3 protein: CASSVRASGSTDTQYF

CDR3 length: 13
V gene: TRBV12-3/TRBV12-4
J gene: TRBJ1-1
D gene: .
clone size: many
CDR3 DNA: TGTGCCAGCAGTTGGGCAGCTAACACTGAAGCTTTCTTT
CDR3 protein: CASSWAANTEAFF

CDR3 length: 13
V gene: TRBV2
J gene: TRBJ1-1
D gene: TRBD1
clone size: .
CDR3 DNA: TGTGCCAGCAGTGGGGACAGGGAAACTGAAGCTTTCTTT
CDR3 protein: CASSGDRETEAFF

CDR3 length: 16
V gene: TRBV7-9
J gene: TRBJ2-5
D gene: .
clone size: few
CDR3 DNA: TGTGCCAGCAGCTCCCGCAGAACATCGTACCAAGAGACCCAGTACTTC
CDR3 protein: CASSSRRTSYQETQYF

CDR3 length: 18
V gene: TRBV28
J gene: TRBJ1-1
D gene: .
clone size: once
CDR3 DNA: TGTGCCAGCAGCCCCTCCCCCGGGTTACCGAATGCGTGGACTGAAGCTTTCTTT
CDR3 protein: CASSPSPGLPNAWTEAFF

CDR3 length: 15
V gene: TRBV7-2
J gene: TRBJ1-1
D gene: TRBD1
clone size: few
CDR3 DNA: TGTGCCAGCAGCCCGGAAGTAAGACAGGGGGCGGAAGCTTTCTTT
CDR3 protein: CASSPEVRQGAEAFF

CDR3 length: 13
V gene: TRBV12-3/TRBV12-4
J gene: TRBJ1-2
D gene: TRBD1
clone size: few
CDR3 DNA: TGTGCCAGCAGAAGGGGACAGGTATATGGCTACACCTTC
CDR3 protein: CASRRGQVYGYTF

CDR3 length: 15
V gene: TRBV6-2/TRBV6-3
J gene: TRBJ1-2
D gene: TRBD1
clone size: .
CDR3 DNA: TGTGCCAGCAGTTACTCGGCAGGGGGCTTCTATGGCTACACCTTC
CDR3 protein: CASSYSAGGFYGYTF

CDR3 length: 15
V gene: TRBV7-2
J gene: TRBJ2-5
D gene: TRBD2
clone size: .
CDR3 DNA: TGTGCCAGCAGCTTGGGACTAGCGGCCCAAGAGACCCAGTACTTC
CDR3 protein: CASSLGLAAQETQYF

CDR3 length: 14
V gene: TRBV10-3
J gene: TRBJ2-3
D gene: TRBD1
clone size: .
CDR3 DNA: TGTGCCATCAGTGAATACAGGGGGCGAGATACGCAGTATTTT
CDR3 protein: CAISEYRGRDTQYF

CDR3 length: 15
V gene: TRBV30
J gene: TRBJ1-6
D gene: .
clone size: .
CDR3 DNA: TGTGCCTGGAGGGTGAAGGGGGCCTATAATTCACCCCTCCACTTT
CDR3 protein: CAWRVKGAYNSPLHF

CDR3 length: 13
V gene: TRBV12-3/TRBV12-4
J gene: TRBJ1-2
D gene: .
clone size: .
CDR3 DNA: TGTGCCAGCAGTCCCGGGATAAGCTATGGCTACACCTTC
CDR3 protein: CASSPGISYGYTF